The 13 T cell receptor beta chains below all came from one sample that was sequenced in a study of cytomegalovirus exposure and HLA in healthy donors. The PCR was carried out with 60 Vbeta primers and 13 Jbeta primers. The data were produced by immunoSEQ multiplex PCR, yet TCRdb's version contains in-frame clones alone and is incomplete. The repertoire holds some 150,000 clones, with roughly 77% as singletons. Sequences were obtained from PBMCs. These receptors were collected from a man aged 35 to 55 in good health and CMV-seronegative.

The chain is built from TRBV10-3 and TRBJ1-6, with 8 nucleotides matching TRBD1. CDR3 length: 14 amino acids. Trimming at V came to 1 base and at J to 10 bases, leaving 3 bases not matched to a gene. Germline CDR1 ENHRY, CDR2 SYGVKD. The CDR3 protein is CAISECAGGSPLHF. The CDR3 DNA reads as TGTGCCATCAGTGAGTGTGCAGGGGGCTCACCCCTCCACTTT.

This rearrangement joins TRBV20-1 to TRBJ2-5; D is unclear. The J call is uncertain, as TRBJ2-7 better fits the DNA end. CDR3 length equals 11 residues. CDR1 is DFQATT and CDR2 is SNEGSKA in the germline V gene (reference sequence). For the CDR3, the DNA is TGCAGTGCTAATGGCGGCTCCGAGCAGTACTTC. Its translation is CSANGGSEQYF.

J is TRBJ2-1 and V is TRBV27; D may be TRBD1 (6 bases). V was trimmed by 2 bases and J by 5 bases, leaving 19 bases between them. The CDR3 runs 17 residues. In germline, CDR1 is MNHEY, CDR2 SMNVEV (reference sequence). DNA for the CDR3: TGTGCCAGCAGTTTAAGCAGAATCCGGACAGCAGACAATGAGCAGTTCTTC. Its protein is CASSLSRIRTADNEQFF.

V is TRBV7-6 and J is TRBJ2-2; 14 bases are shared with TRBD2. V lost 5 bases, J lost 6 bases, and 5 bases stayed unmatched. The CDR3 is 16 amino acids. CDR1 and CDR2 from the germline V gene are SGHVS and FNYEAQ. The CDR3 spells CASSPGTSGGPGELFF. The CDR3 nucleotides read TGTGCCAGCAGCCCAGGGACTAGCGGGGGCCCCGGGGAGCTGTTTTTT. The whole variable domain, remainder taken from reference TRBV7-6 and TRBJ2-2, is GAGVSQSPRYKVTKRGQDVALRCDPISGHVSLYWYRQALGQGPEFLTYFNYEAQQDKSGLPNDRFSAERPEGSISTLTIQRTEQRDSAMYRCASSPGTSGGPGELFFGEGSRLTVL.

The CDR3 bases are TGTGCCAGCAGTCCCAGGACAGGGAGTCAGCCCCAGCATTTT. This gives the protein CASSPRTGSQPQHF. This chain uses TRBV28 with TRBJ1-5; 8 positions match TRBD1. The germline V gene encodes CDR1 MDHEN and CDR2 SYDVKM. CDR3 length: 14 residues. Losses at the gene ends were 5 bases for V and 6 bases for J; bases not matched to a gene: 6. The full variable domain, completed using reference TRBV28 and TRBJ1-5, is DVKVTQSSRYLVKRTGEKVFLECVQDMDHENMFWYRQDPGLGLRLIYFSYDVKMKEKGDIPEGYSVSREKKERFSLILESASTNQTSMYLCASSPRTGSQPQHFGDGTRLSIL.

The chain links TRBV9 to TRBJ2-1; 10 nucleotides agree with TRBD2. Germline assignment: CDR1 SGDLS and CDR2 YYNGEE. Trimming cost V 0 bases and J 2 bases; bases outside gene matches: 26. This CDR3 contains 24 residues. CDR3 coding DNA: TGTGCCAGCAGCGTAGGGGTCATATGGGCTAGCGGGGGCCTCCGTATACCCCCCTACAATGAGCAGTTCTTC. It encodes CASSVGVIWASGGLRIPPYNEQFF.

This clone was seen a single time. The V and J genes are TRBV28 and TRBJ2-6; D is possibly TRBD1 (5 bases). Per the germline V gene, CDR1 is MDHEN and CDR2 is SYDVKM. Trimming stripped 8 bases from V and 9 bases from J, with 11 bases between. This CDR3 is built from 12 residues. CDR3 in amino acids: CASGASHNVLTF. The CDR3 DNA reads as TGTGCCAGCGGGGCCTCCCACAACGTCCTGACTTTC.

The chain has TRBV27 and TRBJ2-4; 7 nucleotides match TRBD2. V was clipped by 3 bases and J by 1 base; unmatched bases: 3. The germline CDR1 and CDR2 sequences are MNHEY and SMNVEV (reference sequence). This CDR3 contains 15 residues. CDR3 amino acids: CASSLGGRAKNIQYF. The CDR3 DNA sequence: TGTGCCAGCAGTTTGGGGGGGAGGGCCAAAAACATTCAGTACTTC.

V gene TRBV29-1 combines with J gene TRBJ2-3; D gene uncertain. Trimming took 5 bases from V and 0 from J, leaving 6 bases between them. In germline, CDR1 is SQVTM, CDR2 ANQGSEA. The CDR3 is 12 residues long. The DNA of the CDR3 is TGCAGCGTTTCGGTTAGCACAGATACGCAGTATTTT. Its protein product is CSVSVSTDTQYF.

This clone has only a few counts. This chain links TRBV15 with TRBJ2-1, with unresolved D. The CDR3 consists of 12 residues. The germline gives CDR1 LNHNV, CDR2 YYDKDF (reference sequence). Trimming removed 5 bases at V and 5 bases at J, with 7 bases between. The CDR3 is CATSSRDNEQFF. The CDR3, as DNA: TGTGCCACCAGCTCTCGGGACAATGAGCAGTTCTTC.

The CDR3 protein is CASSQDGLAFQETQYF. The CDR3, as DNA: TGCGCCAGCAGCCAAGATGGCCTAGCCTTCCAAGAGACCCAGTACTTC. V and J are TRBV4-1 and TRBJ2-5; D may be TRBD2 (5 bases). The CDR3 has 16 amino acids. The germline CDR1 and CDR2 sequences are MGHRA and YSYEKL. Trimming took 0 bases from V and 1 from J, leaving 12 bases between them.

This clone has just one count. The rearrangement links TRBV28 to TRBJ1-2; 10 positions agree with TRBD1. Per the germline V gene, CDR1 is MDHEN and CDR2 is SYDVKM. Trimming took 9 bases from V and 3 from J; bases not matched to a gene: 1. This CDR3 is built from 12 residues. CDR3 bases: TGTGCCAGTGGACAGGGGGACTATGGCTACACCTTC. Translation gives CASGQGDYGYTF.

This clone was detected a few times. The CDR3 protein is CASSGTSGGETQYF. The CDR3 nucleotides read TGTGCCAGCAGCGGGACTAGCGGGGGAGAGACCCAGTACTTC. J is TRBJ2-5 and V is TRBV6-1; 14 bases line up with TRBD2. This CDR3 has 14 amino acids. The ends lost 6 bases at V and 4 bases at J; junction bases unmatched: 1. Germline V lookup: CDR1 MNHNS, CDR2 SASEGT.